The clone carrying this TCR beta chain was recorded once. Its antigen is not known. The data were taken from a study of blood T cells in healthy people across ages. General study findings and limits: For the donors, CMV status was unknown and possibly confounded expanded clonotype changes. The study found TCR beta diversity correlated strongly with naive T cell percentage. Higher diversity, along with more naive CD4+ cells, distinguished long-lived donors from aged donors.

Alongside a J-beta primer mix, a sample-barcoded 5' primer served in a second PCR lasting about 7 to 11 cycles. TCRdb independently ran MiXCR on the 5' RACE reads; one entry per CDR3 protein. The sample lists around 900,000 distinct CDR3 sequences, less than 35% seen once, with 15% to 20% in the top ten. Germline CDR1 is SGDLS and CDR2 is YYNGEE. The CDR3 consists of 15 residues. V was pared by 4 bases and J by 11 bases, with 24 bases between. The total RNA that was extracted per sample amounted to at least 5 micrograms. Sequencing was done on a sample of blood. This TCR came from an elderly woman in good health. The gene calls are TRBV9 and TRBJ2-5, with D perhaps TRBD2 (7 bases). The CDR3 reads CASSRRGGGYNEQYF. The CDR3 nucleotides read TGTGCCAGCAGCCGAAGGGGGGGTGGGTACAATGAGCAGTACTTC.